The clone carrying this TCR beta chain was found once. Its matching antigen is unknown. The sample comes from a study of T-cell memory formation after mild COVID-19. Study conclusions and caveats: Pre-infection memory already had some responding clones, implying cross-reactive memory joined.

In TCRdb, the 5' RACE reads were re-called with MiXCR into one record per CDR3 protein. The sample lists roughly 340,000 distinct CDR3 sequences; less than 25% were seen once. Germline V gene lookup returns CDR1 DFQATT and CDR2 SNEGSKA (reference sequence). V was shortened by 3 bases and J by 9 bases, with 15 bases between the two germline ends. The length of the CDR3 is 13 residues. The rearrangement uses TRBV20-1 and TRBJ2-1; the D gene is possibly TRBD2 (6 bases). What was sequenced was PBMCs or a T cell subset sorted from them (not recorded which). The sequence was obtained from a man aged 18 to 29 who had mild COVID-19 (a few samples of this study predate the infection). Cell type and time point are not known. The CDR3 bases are TGCAGTGCTAGTTACGGGATGCGGGGTGAGCAGTTCTTC. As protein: CSASYGMRGEQFF.